Below are 14 T cell receptor beta chains sequenced from a single sample in a study of blood T cell repertoires in COVID-19. The repertoire was sequenced with immunoSEQ multiplex PCR; TCRdb's copy has only in-frame clones and lacks some. The sample shows fewer than 250,000 clones, approximately 83% of them seen only once. The sequencing sample was made of peripheral blood. All receptors come from a woman in her forties with active or convalescent COVID-19.

The genes are TRBV7-9 and TRBJ1-1; D unresolved. Germline V gene data show CDR1 as SEHNR and CDR2 as FQNEAQ (reference sequence). This CDR3 is built from 15 residues. Trimming removed 5 bases at V and 0 bases at J, with 13 bases between. The DNA of the CDR3 is TGTGCCAGCAGCCCCCCGAGGAGGGTGAACACTGAAGCTTTCTTT. The encoded protein is CASSPPRRVNTEAFF.

The gene calls are TRBV24-1 and TRBJ1-4, with TRBD1 as a possible D gene (6 bases). Trimming took off 4 bases at V and 1 base at J, with 9 bases between the two ends. CDR3 size: 15 residues. The germline V gene encodes CDR1 KGHDR and CDR2 SFDVKD. The CDR3 sequence: CATSDSGETNEKLFF. CDR3 coding DNA: TGTGCCACCAGTGACTCAGGGGAAACTAATGAAAAACTGTTTTTT.

This chain uses TRBV6-6 with TRBJ1-1, with D unclear. The CDR3 runs 14 residues. Germline V gene sequence: CDR1 MNHNY, CDR2 SVGAGI (reference sequence). V lost 3 bases, J lost 1 base, and 9 bases lay in between. CDR3 in amino acids: CASSYKGENTEAFF. The DNA of the CDR3 is TGTGCCAGCAGTTATAAGGGAGAGAACACTGAAGCTTTCTTT.

The chain combines TRBV27 with TRBJ1-2, with 7 bases aligning to TRBD1. Germline V gives CDR1 MNHEY, CDR2 SMNVEV (reference sequence). CDR3 length: 14 amino acids. CDR3 DNA sequence: TGTCCGAACGACAGGGATCTCCCGTTCTATGGCTACACCTTC. Its protein product is CPNDRDLPFYGYTF.

V and J are TRBV12-3 or TRBV12-4 and TRBJ1-1, with a weak D call TRBD1 (5 bases). Trimming removed 8 bases from V and 5 bases from J, with 15 bases in between. This CDR3 region has 13 residues. Here the CDR3 DNA reads TGTGCCAGCGGATCGGGGGGAGGGACTGAAGCTTTCTTT. This sequence encodes CASGSGGGTEAFF.

The V and J genes are TRBV19 and TRBJ2-1; D is uncertain. CDR3 length equals 13 residues. Germline V gene data show CDR1 as LNHDA and CDR2 as SQIVND (reference sequence). V lost 3 bases and J 7 bases, leaving 10 bases between the germline ends. For the CDR3, the DNA is TGTGCCAGTAGTATTAGGTCAGCGAATGAGCAGTTCTTC. It specifies CASSIRSANEQFF.

The count of this clone is one. The chain recombines TRBV11-2 with TRBJ2-3; 11 nucleotides align to TRBD2. The germline gives CDR1 SGHAT, CDR2 FQNNGV. The CDR3 spans 17 residues. With 1 base clipped from V and 1 base from J, the junction kept 4 bases outside the gene matches. The DNA of the CDR3 is TGTGCCAGCAGCTTAGTACTAGCGGGGGCCGGCACAGATACGCAGTATTTT. As protein: CASSLVLAGAGTDTQYF.

CDR3 protein: CASSSVGGLQPQHF. The CDR3 region has the DNA TGTGCCAGCAGTTCCGTCGGAGGTCTCCAGCCCCAGCATTTT. The V gene is TRBV7-9, the J gene TRBJ1-5; D is uncertain. Germline CDR1 and CDR2: SEHNR and FQNEAQ (reference sequence). This CDR3 is built from 14 residues. V gave up 6 bases and J gave up 7 bases, with 16 bases separating them.

The sample holds a few counts of this clone. The chain has TRBV3-1 (or the pseudogene TRBV3-2) and TRBJ2-7; 10 nucleotides match TRBD2. Trimming at V came to 4 bases and at J to 1 base, leaving 4 bases not matched to a gene. Per germline, CDR1 LGHDT and CDR2 YNNKEL (reference sequence). This CDR3 is 15 amino acids long. CDR3 region: CASSRSSGGSYEQYF. In nucleotides, the CDR3 is TGTGCCAGCAGCCGTTCTAGCGGGGGTTCCTACGAGCAGTACTTC.

The chain couples TRBV5-6 to TRBJ1-2; a possible D gene is TRBD1 (6 bases). Germline CDR1 reads SGHDT; CDR2 reads YYEEEE. Deletions cut 0 bases from V and 8 bases from J, with 11 bases between. The CDR3 spans 13 residues. The CDR3 protein is CASSLAAGVGYTF. The CDR3, as DNA: TGTGCCAGCAGCTTGGCCGCAGGGGTCGGCTACACCTTC.

The chain uses TRBV5-1 and TRBJ1-4; D ambiguous. Trimming took 5 bases from V and 4 from J, leaving 18 bases between them. This CDR3 has 16 residues. Germline CDR1 reads SGHRS; CDR2 reads YFSETQ. In DNA form, the CDR3 reads TGCGCCAGCAGACCTAGCTGGGAGCCCCATAATGAAAAACTGTTTTTT. Protein: CASRPSWEPHNEKLFF.

J is TRBJ1-5 and V is TRBV3-1 (or the pseudogene TRBV3-2); TRBD1 might be the D (5 bases). The CDR3 sequence is 12 residues long. V shed 0 bases and J shed 9 bases, with 6 bases lying between them. Germline V gene lookup returns CDR1 LGHDT and CDR2 YNNKEL (reference sequence). The CDR3 spells CASSQEGRPQHF. As DNA, the CDR3 is TGTGCCAGCAGCCAAGAGGGGCGGCCCCAGCATTTT.

This clone was recorded once. The J gene is TRBJ1-6, the V gene TRBV14, with D possibly being TRBD1 (5 bases). The CDR3 is 14 amino acids. Germline V gene data show CDR1 as SGHDN and CDR2 as FVKESK. Trimming cost V 0 bases and J 7 bases, with 7 bases left between them. The CDR3 sequence is CASSQDAGNSPLHF. The DNA of the CDR3 is TGTGCCAGCAGCCAAGACGCAGGGAATTCACCCCTCCACTTT.

This chain connects TRBV27 to TRBJ2-5; D is unclear. V was cut by 4 bases and J by 2 bases, with 8 bases left in between. Germline V gene sequence: CDR1 MNHEY, CDR2 SMNVEV (reference sequence). The CDR3 sequence is 13 residues long. CDR3: CASSSLLQETQYF. CDR3 DNA: TGTGCCAGCAGTTCCCTCCTGCAAGAGACCCAGTACTTC.